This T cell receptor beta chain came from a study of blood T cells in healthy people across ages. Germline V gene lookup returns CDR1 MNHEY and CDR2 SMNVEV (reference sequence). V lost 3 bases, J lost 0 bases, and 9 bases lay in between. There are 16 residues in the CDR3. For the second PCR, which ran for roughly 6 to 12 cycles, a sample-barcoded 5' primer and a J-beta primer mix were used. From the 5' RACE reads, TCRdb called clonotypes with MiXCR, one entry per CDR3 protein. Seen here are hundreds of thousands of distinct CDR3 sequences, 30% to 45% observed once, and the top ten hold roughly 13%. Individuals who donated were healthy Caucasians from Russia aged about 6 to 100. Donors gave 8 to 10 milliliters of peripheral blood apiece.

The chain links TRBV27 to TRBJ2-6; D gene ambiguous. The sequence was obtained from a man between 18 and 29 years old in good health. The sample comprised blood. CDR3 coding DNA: TGTGCCAGCAGTTTTTTAGGGAACTCTGGGGCCAACGTCCTGACTTTC. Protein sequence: CASSFLGNSGANVLTF.